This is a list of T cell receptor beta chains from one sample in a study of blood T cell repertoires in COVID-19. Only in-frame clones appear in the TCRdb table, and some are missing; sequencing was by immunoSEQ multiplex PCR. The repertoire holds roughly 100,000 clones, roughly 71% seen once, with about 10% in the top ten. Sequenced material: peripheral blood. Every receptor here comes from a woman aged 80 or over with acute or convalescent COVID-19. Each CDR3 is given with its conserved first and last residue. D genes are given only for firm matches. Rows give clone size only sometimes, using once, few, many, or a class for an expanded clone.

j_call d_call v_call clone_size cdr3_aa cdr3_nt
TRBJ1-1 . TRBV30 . CAWGTGRGEAFF TGTGCCTGGGGGACCGGTCGAGGGGAAGCTTTCTTT
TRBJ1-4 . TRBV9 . CASSVAGWRTNEKLFF TGTGCCAGCAGCGTAGCGGGGTGGCGAACTAATGAAAAACTGTTTTTT
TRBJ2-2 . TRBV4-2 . CASSQSTGRTGELFF TGTGCCAGCAGCCAGTCGACAGGGAGGACCGGGGAGCTGTTTTTT
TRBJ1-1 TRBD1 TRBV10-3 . CAITRDRENTEAFF TGTGCCATCACCCGAGACAGGGAGAACACTGAAGCTTTCTTT
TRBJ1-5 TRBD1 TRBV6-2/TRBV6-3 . CASSDPRGRTQPQHF TGTGCCAGCAGTGACCCGAGGGGGCGGACTCAGCCCCAGCATTTT
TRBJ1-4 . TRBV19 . CASRRIGEKLFF TGTGCCAGTAGACGAATCGGGGAAAAACTGTTTTTT
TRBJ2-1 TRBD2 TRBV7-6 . CASSLYLAGNNEQFF TGTGCCAGCAGCTTATATCTAGCGGGGAACAATGAGCAGTTCTTC
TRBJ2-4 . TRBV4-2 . CASSQDLDRRGKNIQYF TGTGCCAGCAGCCAAGATCTCGACCGGAGGGGCAAAAACATTCAGTACTTC
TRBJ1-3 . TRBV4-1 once CASRQRGSGNTIYF TGCGCCAGCCGCCAGCGGGGCTCTGGAAACACCATATATTTT
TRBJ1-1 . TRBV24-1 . CATSDLPPNTEAFF TGTGCCACCAGTGATCTACCACCGAACACTGAAGCTTTCTTT
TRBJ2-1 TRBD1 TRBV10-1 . CAIPTGGSGYNEQFF TGCGCCATCCCGACAGGGGGATCAGGATACAATGAGCAGTTCTTC
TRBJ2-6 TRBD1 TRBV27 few CASRDRLSSGANVLTF TGTGCCAGCCGGGACAGGCTTAGCTCTGGGGCCAACGTCCTGACTTTC
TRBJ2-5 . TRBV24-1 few CATSDLAETQYF TGTGCCACCAGTGATTTGGCGGAGACCCAGTACTTC
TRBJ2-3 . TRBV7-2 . CASSPRKGTDTQYF TGTGCCAGCAGCCCCAGGAAAGGCACAGATACGCAGTATTTT
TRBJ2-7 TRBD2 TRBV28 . CASSSGLAGAGLYF TGTGCCAGCAGTTCGGGACTAGCGGGAGCTGGTCTGTACTTC
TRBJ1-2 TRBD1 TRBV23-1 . CASPPFLFEGQGVNGYTF TGCGCCAGCCCCCCATTCCTGTTCGAGGGACAGGGTGTAAATGGCTACACCTTC
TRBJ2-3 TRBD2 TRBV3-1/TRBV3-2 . CASSQDRGLAGVGDTQYF TGTGCCAGCAGCCAAGATCGGGGACTAGCGGGAGTGGGGGATACGCAGTATTTT
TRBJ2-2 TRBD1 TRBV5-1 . CASSFSGGFAGELFF TGCGCCAGCAGCTTTTCAGGGGGCTTCGCCGGGGAGCTGTTTTTT
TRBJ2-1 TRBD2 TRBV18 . CASSPLILASGTYNEQFF TGTGCCAGCTCACCACTCATATTGGCTAGCGGGACGTACAATGAGCAGTTCTTC
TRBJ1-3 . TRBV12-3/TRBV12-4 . CASRRVPGNTIYF TGTGCCAGCAGGAGGGTTCCTGGAAACACCATATATTTT
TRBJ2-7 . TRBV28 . CASSSIQVSEQYF TGTGCCAGCAGTTCCATCCAGGTGAGCGAGCAGTACTTC
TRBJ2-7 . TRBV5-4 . CASSLSGVGSYEQYF TGTGCCAGCAGCCTTAGCGGAGTGGGGTCCTACGAGCAGTACTTC
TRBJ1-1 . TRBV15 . CATSRQYMNTEAFF TGTGCCACCAGCAGACAGTACATGAACACTGAAGCTTTCTTT
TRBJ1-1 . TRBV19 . CASSDPAGPKAEAFF TGTGCCAGTAGTGACCCCGCAGGGCCTAAAGCTGAAGCTTTCTTT
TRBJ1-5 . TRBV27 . CASRRTAYQPQHF TGTGCCAGCAGGCGGACAGCGTATCAGCCCCAGCATTTT
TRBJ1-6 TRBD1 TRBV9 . CASSATGSNSPLHF TGTGCCAGCAGCGCGACAGGGAGTAATTCACCCCTCCACTTT
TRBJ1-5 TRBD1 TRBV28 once CASSFAGTGVFDQPQHF TGTGCCAGCAGTTTCGCCGGGACAGGGGTATTCGATCAGCCCCAGCATTTT
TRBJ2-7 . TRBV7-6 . CASSVTGSSYEQYF TGTGCCAGCAGCGTCACAGGGAGCTCCTACGAGCAGTACTTC
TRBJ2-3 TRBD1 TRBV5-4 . CASSTGQGQDTQYF TGTGCCAGCAGCACCGGACAGGGTCAGGATACGCAGTATTTT
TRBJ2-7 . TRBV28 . CASSSGAGQPSYEQYF TGTGCCAGCAGTTCCGGCGCGGGACAGCCGTCCTACGAGCAGTACTTC
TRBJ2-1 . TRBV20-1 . CSASGLAASDNEQFF TGCAGTGCTAGTGGTTTAGCGGCGTCCGACAATGAGCAGTTCTTC
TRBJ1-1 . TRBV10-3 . CAISESELMNTEAFF TGTGCCATCAGTGAGAGCGAGTTAATGAACACTGAAGCTTTCTTT
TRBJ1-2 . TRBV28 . CASSQAPHYGYTF TGTGCCAGCAGCCAGGCCCCCCACTATGGCTACACCTTC
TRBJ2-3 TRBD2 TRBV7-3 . CASSSSGGYGTQYF TGTGCCAGCAGCTCCAGCGGGGGTTACGGTACGCAGTATTTT
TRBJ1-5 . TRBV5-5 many CASRPGVGNQPQHF TGTGCCAGCAGACCAGGGGTTGGCAATCAGCCCCAGCATTTT
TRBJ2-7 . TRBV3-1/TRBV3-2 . CASSRSAGSFYEQYF TGTGCCAGCAGCCGCTCGGCGGGGTCCTTCTACGAGCAGTACTTC
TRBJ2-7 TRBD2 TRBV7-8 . CASSSQRGSSYEQYF TGTGCCAGCAGCTCCCAGCGGGGGAGCTCCTACGAGCAGTACTTC
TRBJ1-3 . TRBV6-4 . CASSASGGLSPGNTIYF TGTGCCAGCAGTGCGAGCGGGGGGTTATCCCCTGGAAACACCATATATTTT
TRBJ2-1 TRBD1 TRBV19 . CASKKGATYNEQFF TGTGCCAGTAAGAAGGGGGCCACCTACAATGAGCAGTTCTTC
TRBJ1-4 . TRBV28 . CASSSRPGGEKLFF TGTGCCAGCAGTTCTCGCCCTGGAGGTGAAAAACTGTTTTTT
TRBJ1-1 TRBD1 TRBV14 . CAKRQGAGNTEAFF TGTGCCAAAAGACAGGGGGCTGGGAACACTGAAGCTTTCTTT